The TCR beta chain described here comes from a study of shared clonotypes between healthy human individuals. Deep-level settings were used for running the assay. The sorted-subset replicate PCRs were given around 190 ng DNA, which is tens of thousands of T cell genomes. TCRdb's table, derived via immunoSEQ multiplex PCR, lists solely in-frame clones and lacks some. The sample carries about 2.3 million clones, more than 85% recorded once. Free of recent acute infections or vaccinations, the donors were healthy HIV-negative adults. CD4+ cell separation produced CD45RA+ naive and CD45RA-negative memory subsets. The trim removed 6 bases at V and 8 bases at J, leaving 6 bases unmatched. The CDR3 spans 13 residues. CDR1 is MNHEY and CDR2 is SMNVEV in the germline V gene (reference sequence).

The TCR comes from a man younger than 35 in good health. Some clones in this sample may be carry-over from other donors' samples. Sequencing used naive CD4+ T cells from PBMCs. As to subset: CD45RA+ positively selected. The rearrangement links TRBV27 to TRBJ1-4; the match to TRBD1 covers 7 bases. This chain's CDR3 is CASRGTEGEKLFF. CDR3 sequence (DNA): TGTGCCAGCAGGGGGACAGAAGGGGAAAAACTGTTTTTT.